This TCR beta chain was captured in a study of shared clonotypes between healthy human individuals. Study-wide background: Two women and a few men aged 18 to 49 served as donors.

Germline V CDR1 and CDR2: MNHEY, SVGAGI. With 8 bases removed from V and 0 bases from J, the gap between germline ends came to 16 bases. The CDR3 consists of 15 residues. Using immunoSEQ multiplex PCR, the repertoire was profiled, and TCRdb retains in-frame clones only, with some absent. This table holds 2 million to 2.5 million clones, approximately 94% found once. V gene TRBV6-5 combines with J gene TRBJ1-1; no firm D call. The sample consisted of naive CD4+ T cells sorted from blood. Subset of the sample: CD45RA+ positively selected. This receptor was taken from a man aged 18-30 years in good health. The CDR3 DNA is TGTGCCAGCGCCCGAGGGAGTAAAATGAACACTGAAGCTTTCTTT. Encoded protein: CASARGSKMNTEAFF.